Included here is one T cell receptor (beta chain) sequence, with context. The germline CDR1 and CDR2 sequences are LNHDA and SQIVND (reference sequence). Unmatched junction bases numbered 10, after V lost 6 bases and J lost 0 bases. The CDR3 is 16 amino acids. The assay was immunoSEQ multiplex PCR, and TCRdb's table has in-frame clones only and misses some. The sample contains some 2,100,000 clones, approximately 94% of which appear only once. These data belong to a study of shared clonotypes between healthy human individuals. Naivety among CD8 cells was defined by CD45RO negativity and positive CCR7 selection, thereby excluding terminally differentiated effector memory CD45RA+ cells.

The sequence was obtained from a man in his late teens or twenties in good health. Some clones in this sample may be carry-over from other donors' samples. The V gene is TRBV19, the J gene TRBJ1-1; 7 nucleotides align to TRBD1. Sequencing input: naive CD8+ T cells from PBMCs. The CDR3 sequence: CASSALRDSVNTEAFF. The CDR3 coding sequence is TGTGCCAGTAGCGCTCTTAGGGACAGTGTGAACACTGAAGCTTTCTTT.